The 19 T cell receptor beta chains given below trace back to one sample, sequenced in a study of cytotoxic CD8 clonotypes in ibrutinib-treated CLL. Profiling relied on immunoSEQ multiplex PCR, and the TCRdb table lists in-frame clones only, not all of them. Of about 97,000 clones detected, about 72% appear once; the ten largest clones hold about 33%. The sequencing here drew on PBMCs, taken after 12 months of ibrutinib treatment. All receptors derive from a human donor with chronic lymphocytic leukemia.

The chain couples TRBV28 to TRBJ2-2; 9 bases agree with TRBD1. The V gene's germline CDR1 is MDHEN and CDR2 SYDVKM. The CDR3 totals 18 residues. Unmatched junction bases numbered 20, after V lost 8 bases and J lost 7 bases. CDR3: CASEPGQGVTFSFGELFF. CDR3 in DNA: TGTGCCAGCGAACCGGGACAGGGTGTAACTTTTTCCTTCGGGGAGCTGTTTTTT.

This chain joins TRBV2 and TRBJ1-1, with no clear D. Germline V lookup: CDR1 SNHLY, CDR2 FYNNEI. Trimming removed 0 bases from V and 4 bases from J, with 9 bases in between. The CDR3 contains 14 residues. The CDR3 region is CASSEAGRVTEAFF. CDR3 DNA: TGTGCCAGCAGTGAAGCAGGGAGGGTCACTGAAGCTTTCTTT.

This chain connects TRBV19 to TRBJ1-5; D possibly corresponds to TRBD1 (6 bases). The V gene's germline CDR1 is LNHDA and CDR2 SQIVND (reference sequence). This CDR3 spans 14 amino acids. With 5 bases removed from V and 3 bases from J, the gap between germline ends came to 11 bases. The CDR3 sequence is CASSSQGNNQPQHF. Here the CDR3 DNA reads TGTGCCAGTAGTTCCCAGGGGAACAATCAGCCCCAGCATTTT.

The chain uses TRBV5-5 and TRBJ1-5; the match to TRBD1 covers 8 bases. This CDR3 is built from 14 residues. J gave up 7 bases and V 3 bases, and 6 bases lay outside the gene matches. Germline V CDR1 and CDR2: SGHKS, YYEKEE (reference sequence). The CDR3 spells CASSSDRGGQPQHF. For the CDR3, the DNA is TGTGCCAGCAGCTCCGACAGGGGTGGGCAGCCCCAGCATTTT.

J is TRBJ1-2 and V is TRBV9; possibly TRBD1 for D (5 bases). CDR1 is SGDLS, CDR2 YYNGEE, per germline. V lost 5 bases to trimming and J lost 0 bases, with 11 bases between them. The CDR3 runs to 14 residues. CDR3 in DNA: TGTGCCAGCAGAGACAGATCCTCTAACTATGGCTACACCTTC. Protein product: CASRDRSSNYGYTF. Drawing the rest from reference TRBV9 and TRBJ1-2, the complete variable domain is DSGVTQTPKHLITATGQRVTLRCSPRSGDLSVYWYQQSLDQGLQFLIQYYNGEERAKGNILERFSAQQFPDLHSELNLSSLELGDSALYFCASRDRSSNYGYTFGSGTRLTVV.

The J gene is TRBJ1-3, the V gene TRBV6-5; D gene uncertain. Trimming took off 4 bases at V and 0 bases at J, with 10 bases between the two ends. In germline, CDR1 is MNHEY, CDR2 SVGAGI. The CDR3 is made up of 15 amino acids. The CDR3 region has the DNA TGTGCCAGCAGTTCTCCTGTTGGCTCTGGAAACACCATATATTTT. As protein: CASSSPVGSGNTIYF.

The chain carries TRBV28 and TRBJ1-5, with D perhaps TRBD1 (6 bases). The CDR3 has 16 residues. Looked up from germline, CDR1 is MDHEN and CDR2 is SYDVKM. The V and J ends lost 6 bases and 2 bases respectively, with 17 bases between them. The DNA for the CDR3 is TGTGCCAGCAGCTCCGGACAGTACATCGGCAATCAGCCCCAGCATTTT. This encodes CASSSGQYIGNQPQHF.

The V gene is TRBV5-1, the J gene TRBJ2-1, with 7 bases fitting TRBD1. The trim removed 1 base at V and 8 bases at J, leaving 3 bases unmatched. The CDR3 has 13 amino acids. Germline-derived CDR1 and CDR2 are SGHRS and YFSETQ. The CDR3 bases are TGCGCCAGCAGCTTGACAGGGGCCGATGAGCAGTTCTTC. As protein: CASSLTGADEQFF. Variable domain in full (rest from reference TRBV5-1 and TRBJ2-1): KAGVTQTPRYLIKTRGQQVTLSCSPISGHRSVSWYQQTPGQGLQFLFEYFSETQRNKGNFPGRFSGRQFSNSRSEMNVSTLELGDSALYLCASSLTGADEQFFGPGTRLTVL.

The chain combines TRBV5-1 with TRBJ2-6; possibly TRBD1 or TRBD2 for D (6 bases each). V was trimmed by 4 bases and J by 0 bases, leaving 17 bases between them. Germline V gene lookup returns CDR1 SGHRS and CDR2 YFSETQ. The CDR3 consists of 18 residues. CDR3 sequence reads: CASSPGARHHSGANVLTF. The CDR3, as DNA: TGCGCCAGCAGCCCGGGGGCGAGACACCACTCTGGGGCCAACGTCCTGACTTTC.

J is TRBJ1-4 and V is TRBV28; tentatively, D is TRBD1 (6 bases). V dropped 7 bases and J dropped 6 bases, with 18 bases sitting between them. The germline CDR1 and CDR2 sequences are MDHEN and SYDVKM. The CDR3 runs 15 residues. CDR3 in amino acids: CASIFGGGGDEKLFF. CDR3 coding DNA: TGTGCCAGCATTTTCGGAGGGGGAGGAGATGAAAAACTGTTTTTT.

This clone was recorded a few times. V is TRBV28 and J is TRBJ2-7; D is possibly TRBD1 (5 bases). The CDR3 sequence is 13 residues long. The germline V and J ends were trimmed by 6 bases and 3 bases, with 12 bases remaining between them. Germline assignment: CDR1 MDHEN and CDR2 SYDVKM. Here the CDR3 reads CASRTEMHYEQYF. The CDR3 DNA is TGTGCCAGCAGGACAGAAATGCACTACGAGCAGTACTTC.

The chain carries TRBV6-6 and TRBJ2-5, with D possibly TRBD1 on 6 matching bases. Per germline, CDR1 MNHNY and CDR2 SVGAGI (reference sequence). The length of the CDR3 is 14 residues. Trimming took 0 bases from V and 5 from J, leaving 10 bases between them. For the CDR3, the DNA is TGTGCCAGCAGTTACTCTCAGGGGAGTGAGACCCAGTACTTC. It codes for CASSYSQGSETQYF.

This clone was seen just once. The V call is TRBV5-1, the J call TRBJ2-3; D might be TRBD1 (5 bases). This CDR3 is built from 16 residues. The V gene's germline CDR1 is SGHRS and CDR2 YFSETQ. Trimming stripped 0 bases from V and 0 bases from J, with 11 bases between. The DNA of the CDR3 is TGCGCCAGCAGCTTGGGCCAGGGAATAAGCACAGATACGCAGTATTTT. As protein: CASSLGQGISTDTQYF.

The chain links TRBV5-1 to TRBJ2-3, with D possibly matching TRBD2 (7 bases). The CDR3 is 15 amino acids. V was shortened by 0 bases and J by 6 bases, with 14 bases between the two germline ends. Per the germline V gene, CDR1 is SGHRS and CDR2 is YFSETQ. This CDR3 reads CASSLGGGVWDTQYF. CDR3 sequence (DNA): TGCGCCAGCAGCTTGGGCGGGGGCGTATGGGATACGCAGTATTTT.

This clone has only one observation. The chain uses TRBV28 and TRBJ1-2, with TRBD1 as a possible D gene (6 bases). The CDR3 runs 13 residues. The V gene lost 4 bases and the J gene lost 7 bases, with 13 bases spanning the gap. Germline CDR1 is MDHEN and CDR2 is SYDVKM. The CDR3 spells CASSYREEGGYTF. The CDR3 bases are TGTGCCAGCAGTTACAGGGAAGAGGGTGGCTACACCTTC.

This sequence joins TRBV25-1 and TRBJ2-7, with D uncertain. The CDR3 is 14 amino acids. Germline assignment: CDR1 MGHDK and CDR2 SYGVNS. Deletions cut 2 bases from V and 0 bases from J, with 8 bases between. CDR3 sequence (DNA): TGTGCCAGCAGTGAAACCGGCAACTCCTACGAGCAGTACTTC. It encodes CASSETGNSYEQYF.

This chain connects TRBV5-1 to TRBJ1-5; TRBD1 agrees at 7 bases. The CDR3 extends over 15 amino acids. J lost 7 bases, V lost 2 bases, and 9 bases had no gene match. CDR1 and CDR2 (germline): SGHRS, YFSETQ. The CDR3 spells CASSLRGGAEQPQHF. The DNA for the CDR3 is TGCGCCAGCAGCTTAAGAGGGGGCGCAGAACAGCCCCAGCATTTT.

The chain uses TRBV5-4 and TRBJ2-7; 7 bases agree with TRBD2. There are 13 residues in the CDR3. Germline CDR1 is SGHNT and CDR2 is YYREEE (reference sequence). The ends lost 2 bases at V and 2 bases at J; junction bases unmatched: 1. The CDR3 loop is CASSFRGAYEQYF. DNA of the CDR3: TGTGCCAGCAGCTTCCGGGGGGCCTACGAGCAGTACTTC.

The chain uses TRBV10-3 and TRBJ1-2; 7 bases fit TRBD1. The CDR3 has 14 residues. J gave up 6 bases and V 2 bases, and 6 bases lay outside the gene matches. Germline V CDR1 and CDR2: ENHRY, SYGVKD. CDR3 residues: CAISEETGLNGYTF. The CDR3 DNA follows: TGTGCCATCAGTGAGGAGACAGGGTTAAATGGCTACACCTTC.